A single TCR beta chain is shown here with its context. Its antigen is currently unknown. The data were taken from a study of blood T cells in healthy people across ages. Points from the study as a whole: Naive T cell percentage showed a strong correlation with the diversity of TCR beta.

Healthy Caucasian individuals from Russia aged 6 to 90 were enrolled as donors. Per sample, extraction of total RNA gave at least 6 micrograms in every case. Germline V gene data show CDR1 as SGDLS and CDR2 as YYNGEE. The CDR3 covers 14 residues. J lost 2 bases, V lost 6 bases, and 6 bases had no gene match. A second about 7 to 12 cycle PCR used barcoded and J-beta primers. Each cDNA molecule received a tag from a template-switch adaptor that had 12 random nucleotides. MiXCR, run by TCRdb on the 5' RACE reads, gives a single entry per CDR3 protein. In the table there are 1.5 million or so distinct CDR3 sequences, roughly 43% of which are singletons.

This chain uses TRBV9 with TRBJ2-7; TRBD1 agrees at 9 bases. The sequence was collected from a woman aged 18-35 years in good health. The sequenced material came from blood. CDR3 region: CASTVGQGPYEQYF. As DNA, the CDR3 is TGTGCCAGCACCGTCGGACAGGGGCCCTACGAGCAGTACTTC.